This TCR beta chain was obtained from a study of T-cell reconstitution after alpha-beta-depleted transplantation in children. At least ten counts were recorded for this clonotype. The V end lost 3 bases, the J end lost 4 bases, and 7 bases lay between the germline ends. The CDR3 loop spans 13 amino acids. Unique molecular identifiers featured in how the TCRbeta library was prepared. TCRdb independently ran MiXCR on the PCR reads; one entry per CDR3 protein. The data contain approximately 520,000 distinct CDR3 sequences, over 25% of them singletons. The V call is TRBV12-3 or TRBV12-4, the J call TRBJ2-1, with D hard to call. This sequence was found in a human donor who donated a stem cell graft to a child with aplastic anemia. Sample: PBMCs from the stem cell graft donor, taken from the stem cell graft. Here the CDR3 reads CASSLKSYNEQFF. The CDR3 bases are TGTGCCAGCAGTTTGAAAAGTTACAATGAGCAGTTCTTC.